The 11 T cell receptor beta chains presented below share a single source sample, sequenced in a study of blood T cell repertoires in COVID-19 (TCRdb year 2020). Library prep was done by the immunoSEQ multiplex PCR assay. TCRdb took this table from immuneACCESS and kept in-frame rearrangements with V and J called. Such tables lack part of the clones; where checked against another copy, unresolved V genes explain under half of the gap, and the rest is unexplained. The sample table holds roughly 480,000 clones, of which about 88% were seen once. The biggest ten clones account for 0.8% to 0.9% of the sample. Specimen: peripheral blood. These receptors were obtained from a man aged 18 to 29 with COVID-19, enrolled during active disease.

The chain has TRBV7-6 and TRBJ2-2; 10 bases match TRBD2. V dropped 1 base and J dropped 3; count of bases not matched to a gene: 8. Germline CDR1 reads SGHVS; CDR2 reads FNYEAQ. The CDR3 is 18 amino acids. The CDR3 nucleotides are TGTGCCAGCAGCTTAGAGGTACTAGCGGGACTCGACACCGGGGAGCTGTTTTTT. It specifies CASSLEVLAGLDTGELFF.

The genes are TRBV12-5 and TRBJ1-1; weak D call: TRBD1 (5 bases). Germline CDR1 and CDR2: LGHNT and FRNRAP. Trimming pared 6 bases from V and 1 base from J, leaving 9 bases between. This CDR3 is built from 13 residues. Here the CDR3 DNA reads TGTGCTAGTGGGGGGCACGGGAACACTGAAGCTTTCTTT. Translating gives CASGGHGNTEAFF. Combining the CDR3 with reference TRBV12-5 and TRBJ1-1 gives the whole variable domain DARVTQTPRHKVTEMGQEVTMRCQPILGHNTVFWYRQTMMQGLELLAYFRNRAPLDDSGMPKDRFSAEMPDATLATLKIQPSEPRDSAVYFCASGGHGNTEAFFGQGTRLTVV.

The CDR3 sequence: CASSLDSSYNSPLHF. The CDR3 DNA reads TGTGCCAGCAGCTTAGATTCCAGCTATAATTCACCCCTCCACTTT. The chain uses TRBV11-3 and TRBJ1-6; D not resolved. V was shortened by 0 bases and J by 3 bases, with 6 bases between the two germline ends. The length of the CDR3 is 15 residues. Germline V gene data show CDR1 as SGHNT and CDR2 as YENEEA.

This clone was counted a few times. The chain carries TRBV27 and TRBJ2-7, with a possible D match to TRBD2 (5 bases). The V end was cut by 5 bases, the J end by 12 bases, with 17 bases between. The CDR3 length is 12 residues. Germline V gene data show CDR1 as MNHEY and CDR2 as SMNVEV (reference sequence). CDR3 in amino acids: CASSTDPRVLYF. The CDR3 bases are TGTGCCAGCAGTACAGATCCGAGGGTTCTGTACTTC.

V gene TRBV3-1 (or the pseudogene TRBV3-2) combines with J gene TRBJ2-3, with TRBD2 identical over 7 bases. Germline lookup yields CDR1 LGHDT and CDR2 YNNKEL (reference sequence). With 0 bases clipped from V and 2 bases from J, the junction kept 8 bases outside the gene matches. The CDR3 contains 17 residues. CDR3 amino acids: CASSQDRGGYYTDTQYF. The CDR3 DNA sequence: TGTGCCAGCAGCCAAGATCGCGGGGGTTATTACACAGATACGCAGTATTTT.

The genes are TRBV5-1 and TRBJ2-7; a possible D gene is TRBD2 (5 bases). Per the germline V gene, CDR1 is SGHRS and CDR2 is YFSETQ. This CDR3 has 13 amino acids. V lost 3 bases and J lost 6, with 13 bases in between. The CDR3 protein is CASSSLKAAEQYF. CDR3 DNA sequence: TGCGCCAGCAGCTCTCTAAAAGCGGCCGAGCAGTACTTC. The full variable domain, with the rest looked up from reference TRBV5-1 and TRBJ2-7, is KAGVTQTPRYLIKTRGQQVTLSCSPISGHRSVSWYQQTPGQGLQFLFEYFSETQRNKGNFPGRFSGRQFSNSRSEMNVSTLELGDSALYLCASSSLKAAEQYFGPGTRLTVT.

In DNA form, the CDR3 reads TGTGCCTGGAGGCACGGACTATCGATATACAATGAGCAGTTCTTC. This gives the protein CAWRHGLSIYNEQFF. The chain couples TRBV30 to TRBJ2-1, with D perhaps TRBD2 (6 bases). The germline V and J ends were trimmed by 3 bases and 4 bases, with 16 bases remaining between them. The CDR3 is made up of 15 amino acids. CDR1 GTSNPN and CDR2 SVGIG come from the germline V gene (reference sequence). Drawing the rest from reference TRBV30 and TRBJ2-1, the complete variable domain is SQTIHQWPATLVQPVGSPLSLECTVEGTSNPNLYWYRQAAGRGLQLLFYSVGIGQISSEVPQNLSASRPQDRQFILSSKKLLLSDSGFYLCAWRHGLSIYNEQFFGPGTRLTVL.

This clone was seen just once. The chain recombines TRBV5-8 with TRBJ2-7; a possible D gene is TRBD1 (7 bases). The V end was cut by 0 bases, the J end by 5 bases, with 18 bases between. Germline loops: CDR1 SGHTS, CDR2 YDEGEE. This CDR3 is 16 amino acids long. The CDR3 DNA reads TGTGCCAGCAGCTTGGGACAGGGAGGTCTCACCGACGAGCAGTACTTC. This gives the protein CASSLGQGGLTDEQYF.

The chain is built from TRBV13 and TRBJ1-2; 9 bases align to TRBD1. There are 15 residues in the CDR3. Trimming at V came to 4 bases and at J to 4 bases, leaving 7 bases not matched to a gene. Germline CDR1 is PRHDT and CDR2 is FYEKMQ (reference sequence). The CDR3 sequence is CASSSLDRGAYGYTF. The CDR3 bases are TGTGCCAGCAGCTCCCTGGACAGGGGAGCCTATGGCTACACCTTC.

The chain combines TRBV11-2 with TRBJ2-1; tentatively, D is TRBD2 (6 bases). The CDR3 spans 11 residues. Per the germline V gene, CDR1 is SGHAT and CDR2 is FQNNGV. Trimming stripped 6 bases from V and 8 bases from J, with 8 bases between. The CDR3 is CASSSSDEQFF. DNA of the CDR3: TGTGCCAGCAGTTCTAGCGATGAGCAGTTCTTC. Full variable domain (outside the CDR3, taken from reference TRBV11-2 and TRBJ2-1): EAGVAQSPRYKIIEKRQSVAFWCNPISGHATLYWYQQILGQGPKLLIQFQNNGVVDDSQLPKDRFSAERLKGVDSTLKIQPAKLEDSAVYLCASSSSDEQFFGPGTRLTVL.

This chain links TRBV3-1 (or the pseudogene TRBV3-2) with TRBJ2-2; no firm D call. V was cut by 2 bases and J by 3 bases, with 10 bases left in between. CDR3 length: 15 residues. The V gene's germline CDR1 is LGHDT and CDR2 YNNKEL (reference sequence). The CDR3 DNA reads TGTGCCAGCAGCCAAATTGGCGGCGACACCGGGGAGCTGTTTTTT. Its protein is CASSQIGGDTGELFF.